This T cell receptor beta chain was obtained from a study of CD8 T cells in Susac syndrome. RNA amounts of about 0.45 to 1 ug underwent reverse transcription with random hexamers. A single record per CDR3 protein comes from TCRdb applying MiXCR to the immunoSEQ multiplex PCR reads. The table shows about 150,000 distinct CDR3 sequences, with around 95% occurring only once. The sequenced material came from CD8+ T cells from PBMCs. This clonotype originated in a human donor with multiple sclerosis.

CDR3 DNA: TGCAGTGCTAGAGATCGCGGGGAAAGCACAGATACGCAGTATTTT. Translated: CSARDRGESTDTQYF. V is TRBV20-1 and J is TRBJ2-3; TRBD2 might be the D (6 bases). V was pared by 0 bases and J by 0 bases, with 10 bases between. The CDR3 totals 15 residues. CDR1 is DFQATT and CDR2 is SNEGSKA in the germline V gene (reference sequence).